The 9 T cell receptor beta chains below were found in one sample sequenced in a study of T cell responses to AZD1222 COVID-19 vaccine. Produced via immunoSEQ multiplex PCR; TCRdb's table is partial and in-frame only. This table holds approximately 150,000 clones, about 93% found once. The starting material was peripheral blood, obtained on day 0 of AZD1222 vaccination. The receptors derive from an adult in good health.

The V call is TRBV27, the J call TRBJ2-7, with D possibly matching TRBD2 (6 bases). The ends were cut back, 5 bases at V and 7 bases at J, with 24 bases in the middle. The CDR3 has 16 residues. Germline V CDR1 and CDR2: MNHEY, SMNVEV (reference sequence). For the CDR3, the DNA is TGTGCCAGCAGTGCCCGGGTAGCGGAGAATCGGTGGGAGCAGTACTTC. Protein product: CASSARVAENRWEQYF.

V and J are TRBV9 and TRBJ2-7, with TRBD2 identical over 9 bases. CDR1 and CDR2 (germline): SGDLS, YYNGEE. Trimming took 4 bases from V and 7 from J; bases not matched to a gene: 12. The CDR3 spans 15 residues. CDR3 coding DNA: TGTGCCAGCAGCCGTTATTCGACTAGCGGTGTAGAGCAGTACTTC. Its protein is CASSRYSTSGVEQYF.

The genes are TRBV9 and TRBJ2-5, with D perhaps matching TRBD1 (5 bases). The CDR3 extends over 16 amino acids. CDR1 SGDLS and CDR2 YYNGEE come from the germline V gene. Trimming shortened V by 3 bases and J by 5 bases, and 20 bases separated the two germline ends. CDR3 protein: CASSAGPTDHRETQYF. The CDR3 bases are TGTGCCAGCAGCGCAGGGCCGACGGATCACCGGGAGACCCAGTACTTC.

This chain links TRBV10-1 with TRBJ1-5; D remains unclear. CDR3 length: 19 amino acids. CDR1 is WNHNN and CDR2 is SYGVQD in the germline V gene (reference sequence). V was trimmed by 2 bases and J by 4 bases, leaving 24 bases between them. The CDR3 loop reads CASSEPVDRKVGKNQPQHF. DNA of the CDR3: TGCGCCAGCAGTGAGCCGGTTGATCGAAAGGTGGGAAAAAATCAGCCCCAGCATTTT.

J is TRBJ2-5 and V is TRBV19, with a possible D match to TRBD2 (5 bases). The germline V gene has CDR1 LNHDA and CDR2 SQIVND (reference sequence). Trimming shortened V by 7 bases and J by 5 bases, and 14 bases separated the two germline ends. The CDR3 runs to 13 residues. CDR3 coding DNA: TGTGCCAGTATGTCGGACTTCTCGGAGACCCAGTACTTC. Translated: CASMSDFSETQYF.

The gene calls are TRBV2 and TRBJ2-2, with TRBD1 matching 9 bases. Germline V CDR1 and CDR2: SNHLY, FYNNEI. There are 14 residues in the CDR3. J gave up 2 bases and V 6 bases, and 1 base lay outside the gene matches. The CDR3 is CASRGQGNTGELFF. In DNA form, the CDR3 reads TGTGCCAGCAGGGGACAGGGCAACACCGGGGAGCTGTTTTTT.

The V and J genes are TRBV7-2 and TRBJ1-1, with D maybe TRBD1 (6 bases). Deletions cut 1 base from V and 5 bases from J, with 11 bases between. The CDR3 runs 14 residues. From germline, CDR1 is SGHTA and CDR2 FQGNSA. As DNA, the CDR3 is TGTGCCAGCAGCTTAGTTTCCAGGGGTACTGAAGCTTTCTTT. This encodes CASSLVSRGTEAFF.

The V gene is TRBV20-1, the J gene TRBJ1-2; D unresolved. Germline values: CDR1 DFQATT, CDR2 SNEGSKA (reference sequence). This CDR3 has 14 residues. V lost 3 bases and J 4 bases, leaving 15 bases between the germline ends. The CDR3, as DNA: TGCAGTGCTAGTCGTCAGGCAGTCCCCTATGGCTACACCTTC. Amino acid sequence: CSASRQAVPYGYTF.

This chain links TRBV7-2 with TRBJ1-6; no clear D. The CDR3 is made up of 15 amino acids. Trimming took 1 base from V and 7 from J, leaving 11 bases between them. Germline V CDR1 and CDR2: SGHTA, FQGNSA. In DNA form, the CDR3 reads TGTGCCAGCAGCTTAGTGTCCGGGGAAAATTCACCCCTCCACTTT. Its protein is CASSLVSGENSPLHF.